Following are 18 T cell receptor beta chains from one sample sequenced in a study of PD-L1 blockade in urothelial cancer. This sample's time point: pretreatment peripheral blood. TCRdb's copy holds only in-frame clones and misses some; the assay was immunoSEQ multiplex PCR. The repertoire has 50,000 or so clones, more than 70% of them found once; the top ten carry 20% to 25%. The input for sequencing was PBMCs, taken around atezolizumab (anti-PD-L1) treatment. Receptors originate from a man in his sixties with urothelial cancer.

J is TRBJ2-3 and V is TRBV15, with D possibly matching TRBD2 (6 bases). Per germline, CDR1 LNHNV and CDR2 YYDKDF (reference sequence). The V end was cut by 2 bases, the J end by 5 bases, with 20 bases between. This CDR3 contains 17 residues. The CDR3 coding sequence is TGTGCCACCAGCAGATACGGGACTGAGGTTCGGCAAGATACGCAGTATTTT. The encoded protein is CATSRYGTEVRQDTQYF.

The CDR3 loop is CASSLARDGYTEAFF. The DNA of the CDR3 is TGCGCCAGCAGCTTGGCGCGGGACGGATACACTGAAGCTTTCTTT. The V gene is TRBV5-1, the J gene TRBJ1-1; the D gene is possibly TRBD1 (5 bases). The CDR3 has 15 residues. CDR1 SGHRS and CDR2 YFSETQ come from the germline V gene. V gave up 0 bases and J gave up 3 bases, with 12 bases separating them.

V gene TRBV18 combines with J gene TRBJ2-2, with D tentatively TRBD1 (6 bases). Germline V gene sequence: CDR1 KGHSH, CDR2 LQKENI. V lost 0 bases and J lost 4, with 9 bases in between. The CDR3 has 15 amino acids. This chain's CDR3 is CASSPPQGATGELFF. In DNA form, the CDR3 reads TGTGCCAGCTCACCACCACAGGGCGCCACCGGGGAGCTGTTTTTT.

The chain has TRBV6-6 and TRBJ2-1; 8 bases are a match to TRBD2. CDR1 and CDR2 (germline): MNHNY, SVGAGI (reference sequence). The CDR3 has 15 amino acids. Unmatched junction bases numbered 4, after V lost 6 bases and J lost 0 bases. This CDR3 reads CASRERGSSYNEQFF. Written as DNA, the CDR3 is TGTGCCAGCAGGGAGCGGGGGAGCTCCTACAATGAGCAGTTCTTC.

This sequence joins TRBV11-2 and TRBJ2-5, with 7 bases lining up with TRBD2. This CDR3 comprises 15 residues. J gave up 3 bases and V 2 bases, and 6 bases lay outside the gene matches. CDR1 is SGHAT, CDR2 FQNNGV, per germline. CDR3 region: CASSLSATSKETQYF. For the CDR3, the DNA is TGTGCCAGCAGCTTATCGGCGACTAGCAAAGAGACCCAGTACTTC. Complete variable domain (other parts from reference TRBV11-2 and TRBJ2-5): EAGVAQSPRYKIIEKRQSVAFWCNPISGHATLYWYQQILGQGPKLLIQFQNNGVVDDSQLPKDRFSAERLKGVDSTLKIQPAKLEDSAVYLCASSLSATSKETQYFGPGTRLLVL.

The gene calls are TRBV7-2 and TRBJ2-2; 7 bases agree with TRBD1. The CDR3 sequence is 16 residues long. Trimming cost V 3 bases and J 2 bases; bases outside gene matches: 6. Germline V lookup: CDR1 SGHTA, CDR2 FQGNSA. CDR3 bases: TGTGCCAGCAGCTTCTCCGGGACAGTCAACACCGGGGAGCTGTTTTTT. Its protein is CASSFSGTVNTGELFF. Supplemented by reference TRBV7-2 and TRBJ2-2, the full variable domain reads GAGVSQSPSNKVTEKGKDVELRCDPISGHTALYWYRQSLGQGLEFLIYFQGNSAPDKSGLPSDRFSAERTGGSVSTLTIQRTQQEDSAVYLCASSFSGTVNTGELFFGEGSRLTVL.

This chain links TRBV7-8 with TRBJ1-2; no firm D call. This CDR3 comprises 14 residues. Germline loops: CDR1 SGHVS, CDR2 FQNEAQ. Trimming pared 4 bases from V and 7 bases from J, leaving 16 bases between. CDR3 loop: CASSSSTQSGGYTF. CDR3 sequence (DNA): TGTGCCAGCAGCTCGTCTACCCAGTCGGGTGGCTACACCTTC.

The chain carries TRBV7-8 and TRBJ2-1; 7 nucleotides agree with TRBD1. Losses at the gene ends were 7 bases for V and 6 bases for J; bases not matched to a gene: 6. CDR3 length: 13 residues. Germline V gene data show CDR1 as SGHVS and CDR2 as FQNEAQ. The DNA of the CDR3 is TGTGCCAGCACCCTAAGACAGGGCAATGAGCAGTTCTTC. It codes for CASTLRQGNEQFF. Full variable domain (missing parts from reference TRBV7-8 and TRBJ2-1): GAGVSQSPRYKVAKRGQDVALRCDPISGHVSLFWYQQALGQGPEFLTYFQNEAQLDKSGLPSDRFFAERPEGSVSTLKIQRTQQEDSAVYLCASTLRQGNEQFFGPGTRLTVL.

The gene calls are TRBV19 and TRBJ2-7; a weak D match, TRBD1 (5 bases). V was cut by 4 bases and J by 1 base, with 17 bases left in between. The CDR3 contains 16 residues. Germline V CDR1 and CDR2: LNHDA, SQIVND (reference sequence). In DNA form, the CDR3 reads TGTGCCAGTAGTAGCCACTCAGGGTTGTCTTCCTACGAGCAGTACTTC. This codes for CASSSHSGLSSYEQYF.

The chain couples TRBV5-1 to TRBJ1-5, with TRBD1 matching over 9 bases. Germline-derived CDR1 and CDR2 are SGHRS and YFSETQ. V lost 5 bases and J lost 5; bases outside the gene matches: 8. There are 15 residues in the CDR3. This CDR3 reads CASRIGTGSDQPQHF. DNA of the CDR3: TGCGCCAGCAGGATTGGGACAGGGAGTGATCAGCCCCAGCATTTT.

The chain couples TRBV7-9 to TRBJ2-7; a possible D gene is TRBD2 (6 bases). V was cut by 5 bases and J by 7 bases, with 18 bases left in between. Germline lookup yields CDR1 SEHNR and CDR2 FQNEAQ (reference sequence). The CDR3 has 14 amino acids. The CDR3 reads CASSKGPGLGEQYF. CDR3 bases: TGTGCCAGCAGCAAGGGGCCGGGACTGGGGGAGCAGTACTTC.

On this clone: At one end, the junction sequence differs from germline, possibly due to a read error. The V and J genes are TRBV14 and TRBJ2-2; 10 bases align to TRBD1. This CDR3 spans 16 amino acids. Germline-derived CDR1 and CDR2 are SGHDN and FVKESK. The DNA for the CDR3 is TGTGCCAGCAGGCAAGACAGGGGGCTGTTCGCCGGGGAGCTGTTTTTT. Its translation: CASRQDRGLFAGELFF.

The chain is built from TRBV30 and TRBJ1-2; 12 bases are a match to TRBD1. There are 14 residues in the CDR3. Losses at the gene ends were 3 bases for V and 8 bases for J; bases not matched to a gene: 7. CDR1 and CDR2 from the germline V gene are GTSNPN and SVGIG (reference sequence). CDR3 in amino acids: CAWSIRDRGQGYTF. CDR3 nucleotides: TGTGCCTGGAGCATCCGGGACAGGGGGCAGGGCTACACCTTC.

This clone was recorded only once. The J gene is TRBJ2-2, the V gene TRBV2; no clear D gene. The CDR3 is 14 amino acids. Trimming stripped 5 bases from V and 0 bases from J, with 7 bases between. In germline, CDR1 is SNHLY, CDR2 FYNNEI. In DNA, the CDR3 is TGTGCCAGCAGTTACAGTTCGAACACCGGGGAGCTGTTTTTT. Amino acids: CASSYSSNTGELFF.

V gene TRBV5-1 combines with J gene TRBJ2-3; D perhaps matches TRBD2 (6 bases). Trimming cost V 5 bases and J 3 bases, with 16 bases left between them. Germline CDR1 and CDR2: SGHRS and YFSETQ. The CDR3 loop spans 15 amino acids. Here the CDR3 reads CASRGGLLVTDTQYF. The CDR3 coding sequence is TGCGCCAGCAGGGGCGGACTACTTGTGACAGATACGCAGTATTTT.

As for this clone: This CDR3 is also generated by other DNA sequences in the sample. The rearrangement joins TRBV9 to TRBJ1-4; 7 nucleotides line up with TRBD1. V gave up 0 bases and J gave up 8 bases; unmatched junction bases: 4. The germline V gene has CDR1 SGDLS and CDR2 YYNGEE. The CDR3 extends over 14 amino acids. CDR3 coding DNA: TGTGCCAGCAGCGTAGACAGGGGAGGAGAAAAACTGTTTTTT. This codes for CASSVDRGGEKLFF.

V and J are TRBV7-9 and TRBJ2-1; D unclear. The germline gives CDR1 SEHNR, CDR2 FQNEAQ (reference sequence). The CDR3 length is 17 residues. Trimming took 2 bases from V and 2 from J, leaving 16 bases between them. CDR3 nucleotide sequence: TGTGCCAGCAGCTTATCGGTGGGCGAAGGTCCCTACAATGAGCAGTTCTTC. Translated, it gives CASSLSVGEGPYNEQFF. The full variable domain, rest sourced from reference TRBV7-9 and TRBJ2-1, is DTGVSQNPRHKITKRGQNVTFRCDPISEHNRLYWYRQTLGQGPEFLTYFQNEAQLEKSRLLSDRFSAERPKGSFSTLEIQRTEQGDSAMYLCASSLSVGEGPYNEQFFGPGTRLTVL.

The CDR3 loop is CAWSVRGTGGNQPQHF. CDR3 sequence (DNA): TGTGCCTGGAGTGTGCGAGGGACAGGGGGCAATCAGCCCCAGCATTTT. V gene TRBV30 combines with J gene TRBJ1-5; 10 bases are shared with TRBD1. The germline V gene has CDR1 GTSNPN and CDR2 SVGIG (reference sequence). J lost 2 bases, V lost 0 bases, and 4 bases had no gene match. The CDR3 runs 16 residues.